The clone carrying this T cell receptor (beta chain) appeared many times. This record belongs to a study of regulatory T cells in long-lasting Graves disease. Arm-PCR of CDR3 regions and iRepertoire HTBI primers were used to build TCR beta libraries. From the multiplex PCR reads, TCRdb called clonotypes with MiXCR, one entry per CDR3 protein. The table has 400,000 to 450,000 distinct CDR3 sequences, more than 12% seen once. Time point specified: newly diagnosed GD, antithyroid drugs for less than 3 months. With RNA extracted from PBMCs as input, the TCR library was made. The germline gives CDR1 SGDLS, CDR2 YYNGEE. Deletions cut 2 bases from V and 0 bases from J, with 7 bases between. The CDR3 contains 14 residues. These data also formed part of another study, on T cells in Graves' hyperthyroidism and ophthalmopathy.

The sequences come from peripheral blood mononuclear cells (PBMCs), collected at new diagnosis, from a patient treated with antithyroid drugs. The clonotype comes from a woman in her twenties or thirties with Graves disease. This chain links TRBV9 with TRBJ2-3; no firm D call. CDR3 loop: CASSVEGSTDTQYF. CDR3 sequence (DNA): TGTGCCAGCAGCGTGGAAGGGAGCACAGATACGCAGTATTTT.